The present entry profiles one T cell receptor beta chain with its context. Its antigen is undetermined. Ophthalmopathy in the donors was of moderate-to-severe activity, with CAS ≥3, NOSPECS ≥4 and duration under 3 months. Amplification of the TCR beta CDR3 regions used RNA transcripts (as template). Second-round multiplex PCR came after first-round RT-PCR with HTBI primers. One entry per CDR3 protein results from TCRdb running MiXCR on the multiplex PCR reads. The sample shows approximately 700,000 distinct CDR3 sequences, 40% of them seen only once. This entry is derived from a study of Graves' ophthalmopathy and Graves' hyperthyroidism. On the study more broadly: Peripheral blood (taken before any treatment) was collected at initial diagnosis. Findings and caveats of the study: The model forecast ophthalmopathy progression, reaching 70.59% sensitivity and 72% to 75% specificity. Blood shared most expanded thyroid clonotypes above 0.001 frequency.

Trimming removed 4 bases at V and 3 bases at J, with 13 bases between. The CDR3 loop spans 13 amino acids. The germline V gene has CDR1 DFQATT and CDR2 SNEGSKA (reference sequence). The clonotype comes from an adult man with Graves' ophthalmopathy. The chain combines TRBV20-1 with TRBJ2-7, with a possible D match to TRBD1 (7 bases). Sequences were obtained from peripheral blood. The CDR3 protein is CSATGGNGYEQYF. The CDR3 region has the DNA TGCAGTGCTACAGGGGGGAATGGCTACGAGCAGTACTTC.